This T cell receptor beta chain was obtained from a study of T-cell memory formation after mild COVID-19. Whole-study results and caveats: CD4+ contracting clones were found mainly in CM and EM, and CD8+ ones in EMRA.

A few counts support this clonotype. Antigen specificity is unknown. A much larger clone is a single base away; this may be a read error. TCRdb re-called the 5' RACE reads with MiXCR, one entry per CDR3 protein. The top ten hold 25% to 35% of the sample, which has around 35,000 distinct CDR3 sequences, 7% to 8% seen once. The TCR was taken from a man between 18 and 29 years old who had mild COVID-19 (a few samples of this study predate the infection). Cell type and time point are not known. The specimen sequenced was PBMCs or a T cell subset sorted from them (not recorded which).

CDR3 nucleotide sequence: TGTGCCAGCAGCTTAGTCTGGACAGCATCCTACAATGAGCAGTTCTTC. Its translation: CASSLVWTASYNEQFF. V and J are TRBV11-2 and TRBJ2-1; maybe TRBD1 (6 bases). V lost 1 base, J lost 1 base, and 11 bases lay in between. Germline CDR1 reads SGHAT; CDR2 reads FQNNGV. The CDR3 sequence is 16 residues long.